These T cell receptor beta chains were read from a single sample in a study of OX40 agonist ivuxolimab in advanced cancers. Using immunoSEQ multiplex PCR, the repertoire was profiled, and TCRdb retains in-frame clones only, with some absent. The sample lists fewer than 15,000 clones, approximately 84% occurring once. The source was CD4+ or CD8+ T cells sorted from blood, collected in a trial of the OX40 agonist ivuxolimab. These receptors originate from an adult with an advanced solid tumor such as melanoma, head and neck, liver or kidney cancer. Each CDR3 is given with its conserved first and last residue. A D gene is named only where the DNA matches it firmly. The listing skips clone size in some rows; elsewhere it reads once, few, many or a size class.

CDR3nt: TGTGCCAGCAGCTTAGATCGGCAGGGGGGTCAGCCCCAGCATTTT
CDR3aa: CASSLDRQGGQPQHF
abundance: NA
d_gene: TRBD1
len: 15
j_gene: TRBJ1-5
v_gene: TRBV11-2

CDR3nt: TGTGCCAGCAGCTTAGAAGGGAGTGGAAACACCATATATTTT
CDR3aa: CASSLEGSGNTIYF
abundance: medium-sized
d_gene: NA
len: 14
j_gene: TRBJ1-3
v_gene: TRBV7-8

CDR3nt: TGTGCCAGCAGCCCCACGGAGGAAGGTCAGCCCCAGCATTTT
CDR3aa: CASSPTEEGQPQHF
abundance: NA
d_gene: NA
len: 14
j_gene: TRBJ1-5
v_gene: TRBV7-8

CDR3nt: TGTGCCAGCAGCCGCCCGGGTGAAGGAAACACCATATATTTT
CDR3aa: CASSRPGEGNTIYF
abundance: NA
d_gene: NA
len: 14
j_gene: TRBJ1-3
v_gene: TRBV28

CDR3nt: TGTGCCAGCAGCCCTGTCTCCGGGACGTCTGGCTACACCTTC
CDR3aa: CASSPVSGTSGYTF
abundance: NA
d_gene: NA
len: 14
j_gene: TRBJ1-2
v_gene: TRBV5-4

CDR3nt: TGTGCCAGCAGCGTAGATGGAGGGGCCAATCAGCCCCAGCATTTT
CDR3aa: CASSVDGGANQPQHF
abundance: once
d_gene: NA
len: 15
j_gene: TRBJ1-5
v_gene: TRBV9

CDR3nt: TGTGCCAGCAGCCCAACCGACAGCAGCAATCAGCCCCAGCATTTT
CDR3aa: CASSPTDSSNQPQHF
abundance: NA
d_gene: NA
len: 15
j_gene: TRBJ1-5
v_gene: TRBV9

CDR3nt: TGTGCCAGCAGGACGACTAGCCGAACAGATACGCAGTATTTT
CDR3aa: CASRTTSRTDTQYF
abundance: NA
d_gene: TRBD2
len: 14
j_gene: TRBJ2-3
v_gene: TRBV28

CDR3nt: TGTGCCAGCAGCCCCCGCGCAGGGGGGGCGGACTATGGCTACACCTTC
CDR3aa: CASSPRAGGADYGYTF
abundance: NA
d_gene: TRBD1
len: 16
j_gene: TRBJ1-2
v_gene: TRBV14

CDR3nt: TGTGCCAGCAATACCGGGACGCCGGGCGAGCAGTACTTC
CDR3aa: CASNTGTPGEQYF
abundance: NA
d_gene: NA
len: 13
j_gene: TRBJ2-7
v_gene: TRBV5-6

CDR3nt: TGCGCCAGCAGCTTGGATCGGGGGGTAAACAACGAGCAGTACTTC
CDR3aa: CASSLDRGVNNEQYF
abundance: NA
d_gene: TRBD2
len: 15
j_gene: TRBJ2-7
v_gene: TRBV5-1

CDR3nt: TGTGCCAGCAGCCCCAGCTCCTACAATGAGCAGTTCTTC
CDR3aa: CASSPSSYNEQFF
abundance: NA
d_gene: NA
len: 13
j_gene: TRBJ2-1
v_gene: TRBV9

CDR3nt: TGTGCCAGCGCGGACAATGAGCAGTTCTTC
CDR3aa: CASADNEQFF
abundance: NA
d_gene: NA
len: 10
j_gene: TRBJ2-1
v_gene: TRBV2

CDR3nt: TGCAGCGTTGAAGCGGGGAATGAGCAGTTCTTC
CDR3aa: CSVEAGNEQFF
abundance: large
d_gene: NA
len: 11
j_gene: TRBJ2-1
v_gene: TRBV29-1

CDR3nt: TGTGCCAGCAGCTTAGCGCAGGGGGCGCATACGCAGTATTTT
CDR3aa: CASSLAQGAHTQYF
abundance: NA
d_gene: TRBD1
len: 14
j_gene: TRBJ2-3
v_gene: TRBV11-2

CDR3nt: TGCGCCAGCAGCTTCCCTACGAACAAAGCCTACGAGCAGTACTTC
CDR3aa: CASSFPTNKAYEQYF
abundance: NA
d_gene: NA
len: 15
j_gene: TRBJ2-7
v_gene: TRBV5-1

CDR3nt: TGTGCCAGAAGCCCGCTGGGACAGGGGGGGGAGGAGGAGCAGTACTTC
CDR3aa: CARSPLGQGGEEEQYF
abundance: NA
d_gene: TRBD1
len: 16
j_gene: TRBJ2-7
v_gene: TRBV5-3

CDR3nt: TGCGCCAGCAGCACGGAAAGGGGCTCCAACTATGGCTACACCTTC
CDR3aa: CASSTERGSNYGYTF
abundance: NA
d_gene: NA
len: 15
j_gene: TRBJ1-2
v_gene: TRBV5-1

CDR3nt: TGTGCCAGTAGTATCAGTCTAGCGGGGTGGGAGACCCAGTACTTC
CDR3aa: CASSISLAGWETQYF
abundance: NA
d_gene: TRBD2
len: 15
j_gene: TRBJ2-5
v_gene: TRBV19

CDR3nt: TGCGCCAGCAGCTTGGAATCTGGCCTGGCGGTCTACGAGCAGTACTTC
CDR3aa: CASSLESGLAVYEQYF
abundance: NA
d_gene: NA
len: 16
j_gene: TRBJ2-7
v_gene: TRBV5-1

CDR3nt: TGTGCCAGCAGCCCCCCCGGCAGACCGGGCAGCGCCTATAATTCACCCCTCCACTTT
CDR3aa: CASSPPGRPGSAYNSPLHF
abundance: once
d_gene: NA
len: 19
j_gene: TRBJ1-6
v_gene: TRBV7-3

CDR3nt: TGTGCCAGCAGCTTAGATTTAGGTGTCTCTGAAGCTTTCTTT
CDR3aa: CASSLDLGVSEAFF
abundance: few
d_gene: NA
len: 14
j_gene: TRBJ1-1
v_gene: TRBV11-3

CDR3nt: TGCAGTGCTGCAGAATACGAGCAGTACTTC
CDR3aa: CSAAEYEQYF
abundance: NA
d_gene: NA
len: 10
j_gene: TRBJ2-7
v_gene: TRBV20-1

CDR3nt: TGTGCCAGCAGTGCGGGATCCGAGCAGTTCTTC
CDR3aa: CASSAGSEQFF
abundance: NA
d_gene: NA
len: 11
j_gene: TRBJ2-1
v_gene: TRBV25-1

CDR3nt: TGTGCCAGCAGCTTATCTAGTTCCTACGAGCAGTACTTC
CDR3aa: CASSLSSSYEQYF
abundance: NA
d_gene: NA
len: 13
j_gene: TRBJ2-7
v_gene: TRBV11-1

CDR3nt: TGTGCCAGCAGCTTAGTAGGACAGCCCTACGAGCAGTACTTC
CDR3aa: CASSLVGQPYEQYF
abundance: NA
d_gene: NA
len: 14
j_gene: TRBJ2-7
v_gene: TRBV11-2

CDR3nt: TGTGCCAGCAGCGTAGGTCCAGGGAACTACTACGAGCAGTACTTC
CDR3aa: CASSVGPGNYYEQYF
abundance: NA
d_gene: NA
len: 15
j_gene: TRBJ2-7
v_gene: TRBV9

CDR3nt: TGTGCCAGCAGCAAATGGACAGACCACAATGAGCAGTTCTTC
CDR3aa: CASSKWTDHNEQFF
abundance: NA
d_gene: NA
len: 14
j_gene: TRBJ2-1
v_gene: TRBV28

CDR3nt: TGTGCCAGCAGTTACGGGACAGGCGAGTACGAGCAGTACTTC
CDR3aa: CASSYGTGEYEQYF
abundance: NA
d_gene: TRBD1
len: 14
j_gene: TRBJ2-7
v_gene: TRBV6-6

CDR3nt: TGTGCCAGCAGTTACACAACGGCGGGAGAGCAGTTCTTC
CDR3aa: CASSYTTAGEQFF
abundance: NA
d_gene: NA
len: 13
j_gene: TRBJ2-1
v_gene: TRBV28

CDR3nt: TGCGCCAGCAGTGATGGCGAAAAACTGTTTTTT
CDR3aa: CASSDGEKLFF
abundance: NA
d_gene: NA
len: 11
j_gene: TRBJ1-4
v_gene: TRBV10-1

CDR3nt: TGTGCCAGCAGTTCCCACCTAGACGGACTGAACACCGGGGAGCTGTTTTTT
CDR3aa: CASSSHLDGLNTGELFF
abundance: large
d_gene: NA
len: 17
j_gene: TRBJ2-2
v_gene: TRBV27

CDR3nt: TGTGCCAGCAGCTTATTCGAGCTAGGCAAGGCCGGGGAGCTGTTTTTT
CDR3aa: CASSLFELGKAGELFF
abundance: NA
d_gene: NA
len: 16
j_gene: TRBJ2-2
v_gene: TRBV7-9

CDR3nt: TGTGCCAGCAGCTTGCCGGGACTGGTCGTTGACGAGCAGTACTTC
CDR3aa: CASSLPGLVVDEQYF
abundance: NA
d_gene: NA
len: 15
j_gene: TRBJ2-7
v_gene: TRBV5-6

CDR3nt: TGTGCCAGCAGCTTAGAATCGGACAGGGGGCTAGCCAAAAACATTCAGTACTTC
CDR3aa: CASSLESDRGLAKNIQYF
abundance: NA
d_gene: TRBD1
len: 18
j_gene: TRBJ2-4
v_gene: TRBV11-2

CDR3nt: TGTGCCAGCAGCTCCACCTACGAGCAGTACTTC
CDR3aa: CASSSTYEQYF
abundance: few
d_gene: NA
len: 11
j_gene: TRBJ2-7
v_gene: TRBV5-5

CDR3nt: TGTGCCAGCAGGCACCTTGGGAGCACTGAAGCTTTCTTT
CDR3aa: CASRHLGSTEAFF
abundance: few
d_gene: NA
len: 13
j_gene: TRBJ1-1
v_gene: TRBV7-8

CDR3nt: TGTGCCAGCAGCGTCGGCAGCCCCTATGGCTACACCTTC
CDR3aa: CASSVGSPYGYTF
abundance: NA
d_gene: NA
len: 13
j_gene: TRBJ1-2
v_gene: TRBV9

CDR3nt: TGCAGCGTTGAACTTGTCCTAGCGGACACCGGGGAGCTGTTTTTT
CDR3aa: CSVELVLADTGELFF
abundance: NA
d_gene: TRBD2
len: 15
j_gene: TRBJ2-2
v_gene: TRBV29-1

CDR3nt: TGTGCCAGCAGCTTAGGGGGGACTAGCCCAGAGACCCAGTACTTC
CDR3aa: CASSLGGTSPETQYF
abundance: once
d_gene: TRBD2
len: 15
j_gene: TRBJ2-5
v_gene: TRBV7-2

CDR3nt: TGTGCCAGCAGTGGGGAACCCGAGTCCTCCTACGAGCAGTACTTC
CDR3aa: CASSGEPESSYEQYF
abundance: once
d_gene: NA
len: 15
j_gene: TRBJ2-7
v_gene: TRBV6-5